A selection of T cell receptor beta chains follows, all from one sample in a study of somatic mutations in cytotoxic T cells in rheumatoid arthritis. TCRdb's copy holds only in-frame clones and misses some; the assay was immunoSEQ multiplex PCR. The data hold some 18,000 clones, with approximately 75% observed a single time. The sequenced material came from CD8+ T cells sorted from blood. These receptors were taken from an adult with rheumatoid arthritis. Both conserved end residues are part of each CDR3. D genes are given only for firm matches. Clone size is not always given. Where it is, it says once, few, many or a class for expanded clones.

size	D	V	J	DNA	CDR3
NA	TRBD1	TRBV2	TRBJ2-2	TGTGCCAGCAGGGGGGACAGCAGCACCGGGGAGCTGTTTTTT	CASRGDSSTGELFF
NA	TRBD2	TRBV29-1	TRBJ2-1	TGCAGCGTTGAAGATGGACTAGCGGACAATGAGCAGTTCTTC	CSVEDGLADNEQFF
NA	NA	TRBV29-1	TRBJ2-1	TGCAGCGTTGAGCCCAGGACCCCCAATGAGCAGTTCTTC	CSVEPRTPNEQFF
once	TRBD2	TRBV29-1	TRBJ2-7	TGCAGCGTTGAAATGGGCCTGGTAGCGGGCTCCTACGAGCAGTACTTC	CSVEMGLVAGSYEQYF
once	TRBD2	TRBV5-5	TRBJ2-1	TGTGCCAGCAGCTTGGGAGGGAGGGCCAATTTCTTC	CASSLGGRANFF
NA	NA	TRBV27	TRBJ2-7	TGTGCCAGCAGTTCCTACCACGACAGTCCCGAGCAGTACTTC	CASSSYHDSPEQYF
NA	TRBD2	TRBV27	TRBJ2-1	TGTGCCAGCAGTTTACCGAGCGGGATCTACAATGAGCAGTTCTTC	CASSLPSGIYNEQFF
NA	NA	TRBV27	TRBJ2-5	TGTGCCAGCAGTTTATCTCCGGGACACCTCCAAGAGACCCAGTACTTC	CASSLSPGHLQETQYF
NA	TRBD1	TRBV25-1	TRBJ1-1	TGTGCCAGCAGTGCGACAGGGAGGAGGGCTACTGAAGCTTTCTTT	CASSATGRRATEAFF
NA	NA	TRBV5-8	TRBJ1-2	TGTGCCAGCAGCGCCGTCGAGAACTTATCGGATGGCTACACCTTC	CASSAVENLSDGYTF
once	NA	TRBV30	TRBJ1-5	TGTGCCTGGAGTGTGGGAGGGTATACCAATCAGCCCCAGCATTTT	CAWSVGGYTNQPQHF
NA	NA	TRBV5-1	TRBJ2-3	TGCGCCAGCAGCTTCATTAGGACAGATACGCAGTATTTT	CASSFIRTDTQYF
NA	NA	TRBV19	TRBJ2-3	TGTGCCAGTAGTCGGCAGGGGGAGGCAGATACGCAGTATTTT	CASSRQGEADTQYF
few	NA	TRBV10-3	TRBJ2-7	TGTGCCATCAGGAGCTCCTACGAGCAGTACTTC	CAIRSSYEQYF
NA	NA	TRBV7-9	TRBJ2-7	TGTGCCAGCAGCTCGCCATCTTCCTACGAGCAGTACTTC	CASSSPSSYEQYF
NA	TRBD1	TRBV27	TRBJ1-1	TGTGCCAGCATCCCTTGGGGGACAGGGGGCACAATGAACACTGAAGCTTTCTTT	CASIPWGTGGTMNTEAFF
few	NA	TRBV19	TRBJ2-1	TGTGCCAGTAGTATAGGTGATGGGACGGGGGTCTTC	CASSIGDGTGVF
NA	NA	TRBV4-3	TRBJ2-7	TGCGCCAGCAGCCAAGATTCCCACGAGCAGTACTTC	CASSQDSHEQYF
once	NA	TRBV4-3	TRBJ2-5	TGCGCCAGCAGCCAAGACAGGGCAGAGACCCAGTACTTC	CASSQDRAETQYF
NA	NA	TRBV14	TRBJ1-2	TGTGCCAGCAGCCAAGCCCTGAACTATGGCTACACCTTC	CASSQALNYGYTF
NA	TRBD1	TRBV4-1	TRBJ2-7	TGCGCCAGCAGCCAAGTGGCCAGGGGGTACGAGCAGTACTTC	CASSQVARGYEQYF
NA	TRBD2	TRBV4-2	TRBJ2-3	TGTGCCAGCAGCCAGAAAGCGGGAGGGAACACAGATACGCAGTATTTT	CASSQKAGGNTDTQYF
once	TRBD2	TRBV7-2	TRBJ2-3	TGTGCCAGCAGCCTGACTAGCGGGAGCACAGATACGCAGTATTTT	CASSLTSGSTDTQYF
once	TRBD2	TRBV11-3	TRBJ2-5	TGTGCCAGCAGCCGTGACGGGGGGTCCCAAGAGACCCAGTACTTC	CASSRDGGSQETQYF
NA	TRBD1	TRBV6-5	TRBJ2-1	TGTGCCAGCAACGGGGACAGGGGGCCTTACAATGAGCAGTTCTTC	CASNGDRGPYNEQFF
NA	NA	TRBV30	TRBJ1-1	TGTGCCTGTCTACGAGTAGCGGGCACTGAAGCTTTCTTT	CACLRVAGTEAFF
few	NA	TRBV15	TRBJ1-2	TGTGCCACCAGTCGGCGGGGTGACTATGGCTACACCTTC	CATSRRGDYGYTF
NA	TRBD1	TRBV27	TRBJ2-2	TGTGCCAGCAGAACCTTAGGGACAGCGAACACCGGGGAGCTGTTTTTT	CASRTLGTANTGELFF
NA	TRBD1	TRBV9	TRBJ2-7	TGTGCCAGCAGCCCAACAGGGGGCACCGACTACGAGCAGTACTTC	CASSPTGGTDYEQYF
NA	NA	TRBV4-2	TRBJ1-1	TGTGCCAGCAGCCAAGATCGGGACGCGAACACTGAAGCTTTCTTT	CASSQDRDANTEAFF
NA	TRBD2	TRBV7-2	TRBJ2-7	TGTGCCAGCAGCTTAAATGCGCGGGAGGGTGACGAGCAGTACTTC	CASSLNAREGDEQYF
NA	NA	TRBV11-2	TRBJ2-5	TGTGCCAGCAGCCGCTATAACCCCCTTAGACTAGTAGGAAAGGAGACCCAGTACTTC	CASSRYNPLRLVGKETQYF
NA	TRBD1	TRBV27	TRBJ2-1	TGTGCCAGCAGCCGACAGGGGACCTACAATGAGCAGTTCTTC	CASSRQGTYNEQFF
NA	TRBD2	TRBV4-1	TRBJ2-5	TGCGCCAGCAGCTTAACTAGCGCGGAGGGACAAGAGACCCAGTACTTC	CASSLTSAEGQETQYF
NA	TRBD1	TRBV7-2	TRBJ1-1	TGTGCCAGCAGCTGGGACAGATTGAACACTGAAGCTTTCTTT	CASSWDRLNTEAFF
few	NA	TRBV11-1	TRBJ1-1	TGTGCCAGCAGCCCGGACAGATTGAACACTGAAGCTTTCTTT	CASSPDRLNTEAFF
NA	TRBD1	TRBV30	TRBJ1-4	TGTGCCTCCCACCTCGGGACAGGGGGTGAAAAACTGTTTTTT	CASHLGTGGEKLFF
NA	NA	TRBV7-6	TRBJ2-7	TGTGCCAGCAGCTCCACGAGGCAGGGAGATAGCGAGCAGTACTTC	CASSSTRQGDSEQYF
NA	TRBD1	TRBV9	TRBJ2-7	TGTGCCAGCTCCCCGGGACAGGGGTTCTCCTACGAGCAGTACTTC	CASSPGQGFSYEQYF
once	TRBD1	TRBV4-2	TRBJ2-2	TGTGCCAGTTCGGGGCAGGGGGCGGTCGGGGAGCTGTTTTTT	CASSGQGAVGELFF
NA	TRBD2	TRBV4-1	TRBJ2-7	TGCGCCAGCAGCCAAGATCTGTCTAGCGGCCTCTCCTACGAGCAGTACTTC	CASSQDLSSGLSYEQYF
NA	NA	TRBV15	TRBJ2-3	TGTGCCACCAGCAGGATCGGGACACCGGGCATAGATACGCAGTATTTT	CATSRIGTPGIDTQYF
once	TRBD1	TRBV28	TRBJ1-1	TGTGCCAGCAGTCCAACGGACAGGGGGCTCCGAGACTATATGAACACTGAAGCTTTCTTT	CASSPTDRGLRDYMNTEAFF
medium-sized	NA	TRBV6-5	TRBJ2-7	TGTGCCAGCACCTCGATCCGGACGAATAGCTACGAGCAGTACTTC	CASTSIRTNSYEQYF
few	TRBD2	TRBV7-9	TRBJ2-7	TGTGCCAGCAGCTCCGGACTAGGCGGATACGAGCAGTACTTC	CASSSGLGGYEQYF
NA	TRBD2	TRBV7-9	TRBJ2-3	TGTGCCAGCAGCTCGGGACTAGCGGGGGAGAGCACAGATACGCAGTATTTT	CASSSGLAGESTDTQYF
NA	NA	TRBV11-2	TRBJ1-1	TGTGCCAGCAGCCTCAAAGGCCCGAACACTGAAGCTTTCTTT	CASSLKGPNTEAFF
NA	TRBD2	TRBV4-2	TRBJ2-7	TGTGCCAGCAGCCCGGGACTAGCCGGGTACGAGCAGTACTTC	CASSPGLAGYEQYF
NA	TRBD1	TRBV27	TRBJ1-1	TGTGCCAGCCACCAAACCCTCACAGGGGCGAGGACTGAAGCTTTCTTT	CASHQTLTGARTEAFF
NA	NA	TRBV9	TRBJ2-1	TGTGCCAGCAGCGTAGAGGGACTCGAGGGCTACAATGAGCAGTTCTTC	CASSVEGLEGYNEQFF